This is a list of T cell receptor beta chains from one sample in a study of cytomegalovirus exposure and HLA in healthy donors. Method: immunoSEQ multiplex PCR; TCRdb's copy keeps in-frame clones and lacks some. This table has roughly 180,000 clones, 80% to 90% appearing once. The sequenced sample was PBMCs. The source of these receptors is a woman aged 18-29 years in good health and CMV-seronegative. CDR3s include the opening cysteine and the closing phenylalanine or tryptophan. The order of the fields is clone size, V gene, J gene, D gene, CDR3 protein, CDR3 DNA. A D gene is named only where the DNA matches it firmly. Rows give clone size only sometimes, using once, few, many, or a class for an expanded clone.

clone_size: NA; v_call: TRBV5-6; j_call: TRBJ2-2; d_call: NA; cdr3_aa: CASSSGLHGELFF; cdr3_nt: TGTGCCAGCAGCTCTGGACTGCACGGGGAGCTGTTTTTT
clone_size: NA; v_call: TRBV6-1; j_call: TRBJ2-7; d_call: NA; cdr3_aa: CASSERLATVSYEQYF; cdr3_nt: TGTGCCAGCAGTGAAAGGTTGGCTACAGTTTCCTACGAGCAGTACTTC
clone_size: NA; v_call: TRBV6-5; j_call: TRBJ2-7; d_call: TRBD1; cdr3_aa: CASSRTGGSYEQYF; cdr3_nt: TGTGCCAGCAGTAGGACAGGGGGCTCCTACGAGCAGTACTTC
clone_size: NA; v_call: TRBV7-9; j_call: TRBJ1-4; d_call: NA; cdr3_aa: CSSSPTGTSNEKLFF; cdr3_nt: TGTTCCAGCAGCCCAACCGGGACATCCAATGAAAAACTGTTTTTT
clone_size: NA; v_call: TRBV2; j_call: TRBJ2-3; d_call: NA; cdr3_aa: CASSTSDTQYF; cdr3_nt: TGTGCCAGCAGCACATCAGATACGCAGTATTTT
clone_size: few; v_call: TRBV5-4; j_call: TRBJ2-1; d_call: TRBD2; cdr3_aa: CASSFRESGTNEQFF; cdr3_nt: TGTGCCAGCAGCTTTAGGGAGAGCGGGACCAATGAGCAGTTCTTC
clone_size: NA; v_call: TRBV7-9; j_call: TRBJ1-1; d_call: NA; cdr3_aa: CASSLTGSYTEAFF; cdr3_nt: TGTGCCAGCAGTCTCACAGGATCGTACACTGAAGCTTTCTTT
clone_size: NA; v_call: TRBV4-1; j_call: TRBJ2-5; d_call: TRBD2; cdr3_aa: CASSQDVREGETQYF; cdr3_nt: TGCGCCAGCAGCCAAGATGTGAGGGAGGGGGAGACCCAGTACTTC
clone_size: NA; v_call: TRBV18; j_call: TRBJ2-5; d_call: NA; cdr3_aa: CASTPRQAPKETQYF; cdr3_nt: TGTGCCAGCACCCCCCGCCAGGCCCCTAAAGAGACCCAGTACTTC
clone_size: NA; v_call: TRBV28; j_call: TRBJ2-1; d_call: TRBD2; cdr3_aa: CASSFSTSGNEQFF; cdr3_nt: TGTGCCAGCAGTTTCTCAACTAGCGGGAATGAGCAGTTCTTC
clone_size: NA; v_call: TRBV27; j_call: TRBJ2-7; d_call: TRBD1; cdr3_aa: CASSLYQTGTAFYEQYF; cdr3_nt: TGTGCCAGCAGTTTATACCAAACCGGGACAGCGTTCTACGAGCAGTACTTC
clone_size: NA; v_call: TRBV11-2; j_call: TRBJ2-7; d_call: NA; cdr3_aa: CASSSDSQRTYEQYF; cdr3_nt: TGTGCCAGCAGCTCGGACAGCCAGAGAACCTACGAGCAGTACTTC
clone_size: few; v_call: TRBV10-3; j_call: TRBJ1-5; d_call: TRBD1; cdr3_aa: CATQGAGGNQPQHF; cdr3_nt: TGTGCCACTCAGGGGGCTGGAGGCAATCAGCCCCAGCATTTT
clone_size: NA; v_call: TRBV4-3; j_call: TRBJ1-4; d_call: TRBD1; cdr3_aa: CASSQITPGQANEKLFF; cdr3_nt: TGCGCCAGCAGCCAAATAACTCCGGGACAGGCGAATGAAAAACTGTTTTTT
clone_size: NA; v_call: TRBV4-3; j_call: TRBJ2-5; d_call: NA; cdr3_aa: CASSPSGILYQETQYF; cdr3_nt: TGCGCCAGCAGCCCGTCCGGGATCCTGTACCAAGAGACCCAGTACTTC
clone_size: NA; v_call: TRBV19; j_call: TRBJ1-5; d_call: TRBD1; cdr3_aa: CASQHLDRVNQPQHF; cdr3_nt: TGTGCCAGTCAACACCTGGACAGGGTCAATCAGCCCCAGCATTTT
clone_size: NA; v_call: TRBV11-2; j_call: TRBJ2-1; d_call: NA; cdr3_aa: CASSSVERAGGINEQFF; cdr3_nt: TGTGCCAGCAGCTCCGTTGAGCGGGCAGGAGGAATCAATGAGCAGTTCTTC
clone_size: NA; v_call: TRBV9; j_call: TRBJ2-7; d_call: TRBD2; cdr3_aa: CASSPGLGLAISYEQYF; cdr3_nt: TGTGCCAGCAGTCCGGGCCTCGGACTAGCTATCTCCTACGAGCAGTACTTC
clone_size: NA; v_call: TRBV4-1; j_call: TRBJ2-2; d_call: TRBD2; cdr3_aa: CASSQDRLAGATGELFF; cdr3_nt: TGCGCCAGCAGCCAAGATCGACTAGCGGGAGCCACCGGGGAGCTGTTTTTT
clone_size: few; v_call: TRBV19; j_call: TRBJ2-5; d_call: NA; cdr3_aa: CASSRLGAGETQYF; cdr3_nt: TGTGCCAGTAGTCGTCTAGGTGCCGGAGAGACCCAGTACTTC
clone_size: NA; v_call: TRBV18; j_call: TRBJ1-1; d_call: NA; cdr3_aa: CASSLLLQGRGAFF; cdr3_nt: TGTGCCAGCTCACTACTACTCCAGGGAAGGGGGGCTTTCTTT
clone_size: NA; v_call: TRBV28; j_call: TRBJ2-7; d_call: TRBD2; cdr3_aa: CASSYSGSAYEQYF; cdr3_nt: TGTGCCAGCAGTTATAGCGGGAGTGCGTACGAGCAGTACTTC
clone_size: NA; v_call: TRBV11-2; j_call: TRBJ1-4; d_call: NA; cdr3_aa: CASSFGLWGVQDNEKLFF; cdr3_nt: TGTGCCAGCAGCTTCGGGTTGTGGGGGGTTCAGGATAATGAAAAACTGTTTTTT
clone_size: NA; v_call: TRBV5-6; j_call: TRBJ2-1; d_call: NA; cdr3_aa: CAGSRILFSAAEQFF; cdr3_nt: TGTGCCGGCAGCCGTATCCTGTTTAGCGCAGCTGAGCAGTTCTTC
clone_size: few; v_call: TRBV27; j_call: TRBJ1-5; d_call: NA; cdr3_aa: CASSLYRGGRQPQHF; cdr3_nt: TGTGCCAGCAGTTTATATAGGGGGGGGAGGCAGCCCCAGCATTTT
clone_size: NA; v_call: TRBV5-1; j_call: TRBJ2-1; d_call: TRBD2; cdr3_aa: CASSFSSPIAGSSYNEQFF; cdr3_nt: TGCGCCAGCAGCTTTTCATCCCCCATAGCGGGGTCTTCCTACAATGAGCAGTTCTTC
clone_size: NA; v_call: TRBV9; j_call: TRBJ1-1; d_call: TRBD1; cdr3_aa: CASSPQTGTDPEAFF; cdr3_nt: TGTGCCAGCAGCCCACAGACCGGGACAGACCCTGAAGCTTTCTTT
clone_size: NA; v_call: TRBV5-1; j_call: TRBJ2-1; d_call: TRBD2; cdr3_aa: CASSDGTKFNEQFF; cdr3_nt: TGCGCCAGCAGCGACGGGACTAAGTTCAATGAGCAGTTCTTC
clone_size: NA; v_call: TRBV7-3; j_call: TRBJ2-7; d_call: TRBD1; cdr3_aa: CASSLNRGIGEQYF; cdr3_nt: TGTGCCAGCAGCTTAAACAGGGGAATCGGCGAGCAGTACTTC
clone_size: once; v_call: TRBV2; j_call: TRBJ1-1; d_call: NA; cdr3_aa: CASSVEGPWVSGTEAFF; cdr3_nt: TGTGCCAGCAGTGTGGAAGGACCTTGGGTTAGCGGCACTGAAGCTTTCTTT
clone_size: NA; v_call: TRBV7-9; j_call: TRBJ1-1; d_call: NA; cdr3_aa: CASSSLRGVLNTEAFF; cdr3_nt: TGTGCCAGCAGCTCCCTCCGAGGAGTCCTGAACACTGAAGCTTTCTTT
clone_size: NA; v_call: TRBV6-5; j_call: TRBJ1-2; d_call: NA; cdr3_aa: CASSYGTRAANYGYTF; cdr3_nt: TGTGCCAGCAGTTATGGTACCAGGGCGGCTAACTATGGCTACACCTTC
clone_size: few; v_call: TRBV7-7; j_call: TRBJ2-1; d_call: NA; cdr3_aa: CASSPVLTIQNEQFF; cdr3_nt: TGTGCTAGCAGCCCAGTGTTGACTATTCAAAATGAGCAGTTCTTC
clone_size: NA; v_call: TRBV9; j_call: TRBJ2-5; d_call: TRBD1; cdr3_aa: CASSVVSGGGQETQYF; cdr3_nt: TGTGCCAGCAGCGTAGTGTCAGGGGGCGGCCAAGAGACCCAGTACTTC
clone_size: few; v_call: TRBV20-1; j_call: TRBJ1-1; d_call: TRBD1; cdr3_aa: CSARQGVAFF; cdr3_nt: TGCAGTGCTAGACAGGGGGTGGCTTTCTTT
clone_size: NA; v_call: TRBV4-2; j_call: TRBJ2-1; d_call: TRBD1; cdr3_aa: CASSQDGTVYNEQFF; cdr3_nt: TGTGCCAGCAGCCAAGATGGGACAGTCTACAATGAGCAGTTCTTC